The source of this T cell receptor beta chain is a study of early T cells in non-severe SARS-CoV-2 infection. Study details: Chains from this unsorted whole-blood bulk RNA could not be paired.

TCRdb re-derived calls from the 5' RACE reads in MiXCR, one entry per CDR3 protein. The sample lists 75,000 to 80,000 distinct CDR3 sequences; roughly a sixth were seen once. The V gene's germline CDR1 is LGHDT and CDR2 YNNKEL (reference sequence). Trimming pared 4 bases from V and 3 bases from J, leaving 10 bases between. This CDR3 spans 13 amino acids. This clonotype appeared many times. This rearrangement joins TRBV3-1 to TRBJ2-7, with D possibly being TRBD2 (5 bases). Sequencing used whole blood. The TCR sequence derives from an adult who was a healthcare worker with PCR-confirmed SARS-CoV-2 infection or an uninfected control (not recorded which). CDR3: CASSRTSGYEQYF. CDR3 DNA: TGTGCCAGCAGCCGGACTTCGGGCTACGAGCAGTACTTC.